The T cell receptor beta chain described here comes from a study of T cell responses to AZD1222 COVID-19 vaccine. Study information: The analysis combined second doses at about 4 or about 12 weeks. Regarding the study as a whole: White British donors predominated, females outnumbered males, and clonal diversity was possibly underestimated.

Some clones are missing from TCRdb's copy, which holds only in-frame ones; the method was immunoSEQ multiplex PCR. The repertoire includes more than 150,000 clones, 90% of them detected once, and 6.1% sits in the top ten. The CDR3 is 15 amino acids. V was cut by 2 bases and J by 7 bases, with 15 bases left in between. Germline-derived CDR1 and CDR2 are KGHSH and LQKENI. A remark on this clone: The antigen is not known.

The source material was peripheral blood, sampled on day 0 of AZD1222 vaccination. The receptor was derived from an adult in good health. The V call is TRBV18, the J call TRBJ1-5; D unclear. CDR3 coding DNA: TGTGCCAGCTCACCAAGTGCCGGGGTCGACCAGCCCCAGCATTTT. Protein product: CASSPSAGVDQPQHF.